Following are 27 T cell receptor beta chains from one sample sequenced in a study of blood T cells in healthy people across ages. PCR was performed a second time for about 7 to 12 cycles using a sample-barcoded 5' primer and a J-beta primer mix. Each CDR3 protein gets one entry after TCRdb re-called the 5' RACE reads with MiXCR. Here the sample spans around 900,000 distinct CDR3 sequences, about 53% being singletons. Sample: blood. The receptor set was obtained from a woman aged 60-70 years in good health.

The sample holds a few counts of this clonotype. The chain recombines TRBV29-1 with TRBJ1-1; no reliable D call. V gave up 4 bases and J gave up 0 bases, with 15 bases separating them. The CDR3 totals 15 residues. Germline V gene lookup returns CDR1 SQVTM and CDR2 ANQGSEA. This CDR3 reads CSVGRQKWMNTEAFF. In DNA, the CDR3 is TGCAGCGTTGGGCGACAAAAATGGATGAACACTGAAGCTTTCTTT.

The rearrangement links TRBV20-1 to TRBJ2-1; D not resolved. The length of the CDR3 is 14 residues. V dropped 8 bases and J dropped 0 bases, with 14 bases sitting between them. Per germline, CDR1 DFQATT and CDR2 SNEGSKA (reference sequence). In DNA form, the CDR3 reads TGCAGTCAGCGCTGCAGTAGCTCCTACAATGAGCAGTTCTTC. Amino acid sequence: CSQRCSSSYNEQFF.

This clonotype came up many times. The V and J genes are TRBV18 and TRBJ2-7; TRBD1 is a possible D gene (6 bases). The CDR3 has 13 amino acids. Germline V gives CDR1 KGHSH, CDR2 LQKENI. With 8 bases removed from V and 0 bases from J, the gap between germline ends came to 11 bases. The CDR3 loop is CASRGGSSYEQYF. The CDR3 DNA is TGTGCCAGCCGAGGGGGTAGCTCCTACGAGCAGTACTTC.

This chain links TRBV20-1 with TRBJ2-3, with D perhaps given as TRBD1 or TRBD2 (5 bases each). From germline, CDR1 is DFQATT and CDR2 SNEGSKA (reference sequence). CDR3 size: 17 residues. Trimming left V 6 bases short and J 2 bases short, with 24 bases between. Here the CDR3 reads CSAGAHGFGGTTDTQYF. In nucleotides, the CDR3 is TGCAGTGCGGGCGCCCACGGGTTTGGGGGTACCACAGATACGCAGTATTTT.

V is TRBV11-2 and J is TRBJ2-2, with D possibly being TRBD1 (6 bases). CDR3 length equals 15 residues. The V end lost 5 bases, the J end lost 5 bases, and 15 bases lay between the germline ends. Germline-derived CDR1 and CDR2 are SGHAT and FQNNGV. Here the CDR3 reads CASSPGAGGTGELFF. The CDR3 DNA is TGTGCCAGCAGCCCAGGGGCGGGCGGAACCGGGGAGCTGTTTTTT.

A few counts support this clonotype. The chain combines TRBV7-9 with TRBJ2-5; perhaps D is TRBD1 or TRBD2 (5 bases each). The CDR3 is made up of 18 amino acids. Trimming left V 1 base short and J 11 bases short, with 29 bases between. Looked up from germline, CDR1 is SEHNR and CDR2 is FQNEAQ (reference sequence). CDR3 bases: TGTGCCAGCAGCTTAGAGCACAACCCCCGGGACGGGAACAATGAGCAGTACTTC. Amino acids: CASSLEHNPRDGNNEQYF.

A remark on this clonotype: Mismatch with germline at one junction end may stem from a read error. This sequence joins TRBV6-5 and TRBJ2-7, with D hard to call. Per the germline V gene, CDR1 is MNHEY and CDR2 is SVGAGI. This CDR3 is built from 16 residues. The CDR3 DNA is TGTGCCAGCAGTCCCGATTTACTACCTTTTTCCTACGGGCAGTACTTC. Residues: CASSPDLLPFSYGQYF.

This chain uses TRBV4-1 with TRBJ1-2; 10 nucleotides line up with TRBD1. CDR1 is MGHRA, CDR2 YSYEKL, per germline. With 2 bases clipped from V and 2 bases from J, the junction kept 5 bases outside the gene matches. This CDR3 is 16 amino acids long. The CDR3 DNA follows: TGCGCCAGCAGCCAATCGGACAGGGGGGGAAACTATGGCTACACCTTC. It yields the protein CASSQSDRGGNYGYTF.

Worth noting for this clonotype: Germline is not matched at one junction end, which may reflect a read error. This chain links TRBV6-6 with TRBJ2-3; D call uncertain. The CDR3 totals 12 residues. Germline loops: CDR1 MNHNY, CDR2 SVGAGI (reference sequence). This CDR3 is CAGSQTGDTQYF. CDR3 in DNA: TGTGCCGGCAGTCAAACTGGTGATACGCAGTATTTT.

The gene calls are TRBV12-3 or TRBV12-4 and TRBJ2-3, with 9 bases matching TRBD2. CDR3 size: 14 residues. Germline trimming cut 7 bases from V and 8 bases from J; bases unmatched to any gene: 10. The CDR3 bases are TGTGCCAGCACAAGACTAGCGGTACATGGTACGCAGTATTTT. This codes for CASTRLAVHGTQYF.

The chain carries TRBV29-1 and TRBJ2-3; weak D call: TRBD1 (5 bases). The V end was cut by 7 bases, the J end by 0 bases, with 8 bases between. Germline CDR1 is SQVTM and CDR2 is ANQGSEA. The CDR3 contains 12 residues. In nucleotides, the CDR3 is TGCAGCGCGTACAGGAGCACAGATACGCAGTATTTT. Translating it yields CSAYRSTDTQYF.

This clonotype turned up a few times. The chain links TRBV10-3 to TRBJ1-4; 8 bases fit TRBD1. Germline V lookup: CDR1 ENHRY, CDR2 SYGVKD. Losses at the gene ends were 4 bases for V and 9 bases for J; bases not matched to a gene: 4. The CDR3 runs to 13 residues. The CDR3 bases are TGTGCCATCAGTGGGCAGGGGGCCCAAAAACTGTTTTTT. This encodes CAISGQGAQKLFF.

With respect to this clonotype: Mismatch with germline at one junction end may stem from a read error. V is TRBV29-1 and J is TRBJ2-3; TRBD1 agrees at 10 bases. Germline CDR1 is SQVTM and CDR2 is ANQGSEA. The CDR3 has 13 amino acids. The CDR3 spells CSVGQGLTGTQYF. CDR3 nucleotides: TGCAGCGTGGGACAGGGGCTCACAGGTACGCAGTATTTT.

This clonotype was recorded only once. The V gene is TRBV28, the J gene TRBJ1-2; 7 positions match TRBD1. The CDR3 runs 15 residues. After removal of 6 bases from V and 4 bases from J, the junction contained 11 bases not matched to a gene. Germline CDR1 and CDR2: MDHEN and SYDVKM. The CDR3 is CASSPYRGFSYGYTF. The DNA for the CDR3 is TGTGCCAGCAGCCCTTACAGGGGTTTTAGCTATGGCTACACCTTC.

This clonotype has just a few counts. V usage is TRBV6-6 and J usage is TRBJ2-4; D unresolved. The CDR3 totals 15 residues. The germline V gene has CDR1 MNHNY and CDR2 SVGAGI (reference sequence). The V and J ends lost 0 bases and 3 bases respectively, with 9 bases between them. The CDR3 nucleotides read TGTGCCAGCAGTTACTCGGGGTCTCTCAAAAACATTCAGTACTTC. Residues: CASSYSGSLKNIQYF.

This clonotype has just a few counts. The chain uses TRBV28 and TRBJ2-7; D is undetermined. In germline, CDR1 is MDHEN, CDR2 SYDVKM. V lost 6 bases to trimming and J lost 5 bases, with 17 bases between them. The CDR3 totals 14 residues. The CDR3 nucleotides read TGTGCCAGCAGCACAACCTCGGGTGCACACGAGCAGTACTTC. Protein: CASSTTSGAHEQYF.

The chain is built from TRBV28 and TRBJ2-4; perhaps TRBD2 as D (6 bases). The CDR3 consists of 16 residues. Between the trimmed V and J ends, which lost 5 bases and 1 base, there was a span of 15 bases. Germline V CDR1 and CDR2: MDHEN, SYDVKM. The CDR3 reads CASSPIRLGAKNIQYF. The CDR3 DNA is TGTGCCAGCAGTCCAATAAGACTAGGGGCCAAAAACATTCAGTACTTC. Using reference TRBV28 and TRBJ2-4 for the parts outside the CDR3, the full variable domain is DVKVTQSSRYLVKRTGEKVFLECVQDMDHENMFWYRQDPGLGLRLIYFSYDVKMKEKGDIPEGYSVSREKKERFSLILESASTNQTSMYLCASSPIRLGAKNIQYFGAGTRLSVL.

This clonotype came up many times. The V call is TRBV6-5, the J call TRBJ2-7; TRBD2 matches at 7 bases. The CDR3 is 14 residues long. V was pared by 5 bases and J by 6 bases, with 10 bases of the junction left unmatched. Germline V CDR1 and CDR2: MNHEY, SVGAGI. The CDR3 nucleotides read TGTGCCAGCAGTCTCCTGGTCGGGGGGAGCGAGCAGTACTTC. Protein: CASSLLVGGSEQYF.

This clonotype was detected ten times or more. The rearrangement links TRBV11-2 to TRBJ2-6; D is tentatively TRBD1 or TRBD2 (6 bases each). Germline values: CDR1 SGHAT, CDR2 FQNNGV. The CDR3 loop spans 18 amino acids. V gave up 3 bases and J gave up 0 bases, with 15 bases separating them. As DNA, the CDR3 is TGTGCCAGCAGCTTGGGGACCGGGGGCGTCTCTGGGGCCAACGTCCTGACTTTC. Its protein product is CASSLGTGGVSGANVLTF. Based on the CDR3 plus reference TRBV11-2 and TRBJ2-6, the full variable domain is EAGVAQSPRYKIIEKRQSVAFWCNPISGHATLYWYQQILGQGPKLLIQFQNNGVVDDSQLPKDRFSAERLKGVDSTLKIQPAKLEDSAVYLCASSLGTGGVSGANVLTFGAGSRLTVL.

The chain joins TRBV7-9 to TRBJ2-5; the match to TRBD2 covers 9 bases. The CDR3 sequence is 14 residues long. Germline-derived CDR1 and CDR2 are SEHNR and FQNEAQ (reference sequence). V dropped 5 bases and J dropped 5; count of bases not matched to a gene: 6. Here the CDR3 reads CASSTLAGVETQYF. CDR3 nucleotide sequence: TGTGCCAGCAGCACACTAGCGGGCGTGGAGACCCAGTACTTC.

This chain joins TRBV7-2 and TRBJ2-7; 7 nucleotides align to TRBD2. Germline CDR1 reads SGHTA; CDR2 reads FQGNSA. CDR3 length equals 16 residues. The V segment lost 5 bases and the J segment 2 bases; nucleotides outside the gene matches: 12. DNA of the CDR3: TGTGCCAGCAGCAAGCCCGGGGCTAGCGGTGCCTACGAGCAGTACTTC. Its protein is CASSKPGASGAYEQYF.

As for this clonotype: One end of the junction does not line up with germline, which may come from a read error. CDR3 protein: CAGSRPGTANYGYTF. CDR3 coding DNA: TGTGCCGGCAGTCGCCCAGGGACGGCAAACTATGGCTACACCTTC. The chain is built from TRBV28 and TRBJ1-2, with D maybe TRBD1 (5 bases). Germline-derived CDR1 and CDR2 are MDHEN and SYDVKM. The CDR3 runs to 15 residues.

This clonotype was detected only a few times. The chain carries TRBV29-1 and TRBJ2-1; 7 nucleotides agree with TRBD2. Germline V CDR1 and CDR2: SQVTM, ANQGSEA. This CDR3 is built from 14 residues. Losses at the gene ends were 4 bases for V and 0 bases for J; bases not matched to a gene: 3. The CDR3 region is CSVVPGGSYNEQFF. The CDR3 DNA sequence: TGCAGCGTTGTACCGGGAGGCTCCTACAATGAGCAGTTCTTC.

This clonotype was seen more than once but under ten times. The chain employs TRBV28 and TRBJ2-1, with 8 nucleotides matching TRBD1. Germline CDR1 MDHEN, CDR2 SYDVKM. This CDR3 has 15 amino acids. The V segment lost 2 bases and the J segment 7 bases; nucleotides outside the gene matches: 7. The CDR3 loop is CASSLGGQGRNEQFF. CDR3 bases: TGTGCCAGCAGTTTAGGAGGACAGGGTAGGAATGAGCAGTTCTTC.

V and J are TRBV5-1 and TRBJ2-5; no clear D. The J call may be mistaken, given a closer DNA end match to TRBJ2-7. CDR3 length: 15 amino acids. Germline CDR1 SGHRS, CDR2 YFSETQ. CDR3 region: CASSLARPELNEQYF. The CDR3 DNA reads as TGCGCCAGCAGCTTGGCAAGACCTGAGCTTAACGAGCAGTACTTC.

This rearrangement joins TRBV27 to TRBJ2-7, with 11 nucleotides matching TRBD2. The CDR3 is made up of 16 amino acids. CDR1 is MNHEY and CDR2 is SMNVEV in the germline V gene (reference sequence). With V trimmed by 6 bases and J by 7 bases, 14 bases remained unmatched. CDR3 sequence: CASSIGLAGLLGEQYF. The CDR3, as DNA: TGTGCCAGCAGCATAGGACTAGCGGGTTTGCTGGGTGAGCAGTACTTC.

This clonotype came up a few times. The chain joins TRBV7-2 to TRBJ1-2; TRBD1 matches at 7 bases. The J segment lost 2 bases and the V segment lost 0 bases, leaving 3 bases of the junction unmatched. Per the germline V gene, CDR1 is SGHTA and CDR2 is FQGNSA. This CDR3 comprises 15 residues. CDR3 residues: CASSLAETGNYGYTF. Here the CDR3 DNA reads TGTGCCAGCAGCTTAGCGGAGACAGGGAACTATGGCTACACCTTC.